The TCR beta chain under discussion was sequenced for a study of radiotherapy plus CTLA-4 blockade in lung cancer (dated 2018 in TCRdb). Broadly, across the study: Among the enrolled patients, about 20% had an objective response, and 25% to 35% reached disease control. Overall study results and their limits: Early dynamic changes in blood T cell clones, together with increased serum interferon-beta after radiation, were reported as the strongest predictors of response. After treatment with radiotherapy and ipilimumab, TCR clones that came from tumors expanded in the peripheral blood.

The study tested focal radiation therapy combined with CTLA-4 blockade (ipilimumab) in patients with chemo-refractory metastatic non-small-cell lung cancer. The protocol used for the library was the immunoSEQ multiplex PCR assay. TCRdb stores this immuneACCESS table with in-frame sequences only. Part of the clones is absent; in the studies checked, under half of the shortfall reflects unresolved V genes, and no reason is known for the rest. The sample includes tens of thousands of clones, with 80% to 90% observed a single time. Around a fifth of the sample belongs to the ten largest clones. Points on this clone: Its antigen is not yet known. Base qualities were left out, and no much larger clone turns up one base away.

The germline V gene gives CDR1 as SGHNT and CDR2 as YENEEA. From its cysteine to its phenylalanine, the CDR3 spans 14 amino acids. CDR3 DNA only is kept here, 42 bases in frame from base 1. Trimming costs V 5 bases and J 5 bases, and their ends lie 16 bases apart. The receptor chain draws on TRBV11-3 and TRBJ2-7; a tentative D match to TRBD2 spans 5 bases. This sequence was found in a human donor with non-small cell lung cancer whose response to radiotherapy plus ipilimumab could not be evaluated. Material: peripheral blood, obtained from a patient treated with radiotherapy plus ipilimumab. The CDR3 corresponds to CASSPGGSNNEQYF. The base sequence is TGTGCCAGCAGCCCGGGTGGGAGTAATAACGAGCAGTACTTC.